Judged by abundance, the clone carrying this T cell receptor (beta chain) is medium-sized. What it recognizes is unknown. TCRdb keeps only in-frame clones here, not all; method: immunoSEQ multiplex PCR. The sample gives some 150,000 clones, less than 95% of which show up once; roughly 3.1% is in the top ten. This sample is drawn from a study of T cell responses to AZD1222 COVID-19 vaccine. In germline, CDR1 is LGHNA, CDR2 YNFKEQ. The CDR3 is 15 amino acids. V lost 0 bases, J lost 0 bases, and 2 bases stayed unmatched. The study's findings and limits: Spike was spanned by vaccine-associated CD4 TCRs, with dominance at 160-218 and 743-854.

This receptor was obtained from an adult in good health. The chain recombines TRBV4-2 with TRBJ2-7; TRBD2 matches at 7 bases. Source: peripheral blood, taken on day 0 of AZD1222 vaccination. The CDR3 loop is CASSQEGGSSYEQYF. The CDR3, as DNA: TGTGCCAGCAGCCAAGAGGGCGGGAGCTCCTACGAGCAGTACTTC.